These T cell receptor beta chains were read from a single sample in a study of T cell responses to AZD1222 COVID-19 vaccine. Measured with immunoSEQ multiplex PCR; TCRdb has only the in-frame clones, and not every one. The sample has under 150,000 clones, 85% to 90% seen once; the top ten hold under 2%. The specimen comprised peripheral blood, sampled 28 days after the second AZD1222 dose. The source of these receptors is an adult who received the AZD1222 COVID-19 vaccine. Both conserved end residues are part of each CDR3. D genes are given only for firm matches. Clone size is stated in some rows and not others, as once, few, many or a class when expanded.

clone size: .
V gene: TRBV6-6
J gene: TRBJ1-1
D gene: TRBD1
CDR3 DNA: TGTGCCAGCAGGGACAGGGACACTGAAGCTTTCTTT
CDR3 protein: CASRDRDTEAFF

clone size: .
V gene: TRBV19
J gene: TRBJ2-2
D gene: .
CDR3 DNA: TGTGCCAGTAGTATCCAAACAGGGCCGTTCACCGGGGAGCTGTTTTTT
CDR3 protein: CASSIQTGPFTGELFF

clone size: .
V gene: TRBV28
J gene: TRBJ1-2
D gene: .
CDR3 DNA: TGTGCCAGCCAAGACGTGAGGGCCCTTCTGGGCTACACCTTC
CDR3 protein: CASQDVRALLGYTF

clone size: .
V gene: TRBV28
J gene: TRBJ1-2
D gene: .
CDR3 DNA: TGTGCCAGCAGTGGGTATGGCTACACCTTC
CDR3 protein: CASSGYGYTF

clone size: .
V gene: TRBV25-1
J gene: TRBJ1-6
D gene: TRBD1
CDR3 DNA: TGTGCCAGCAGACCCCCAGGGACAGGGGGTTCACCCCTCCACTTT
CDR3 protein: CASRPPGTGGSPLHF

clone size: once
V gene: TRBV4-1
J gene: TRBJ2-5
D gene: TRBD2
CDR3 DNA: TGCGCCAGCAGCCAAGTAGGAGCGGGAGGGCCTTCGGGATTAGAGACCCAGTACTTC
CDR3 protein: CASSQVGAGGPSGLETQYF

clone size: .
V gene: TRBV2
J gene: TRBJ2-1
D gene: TRBD2
CDR3 DNA: TGTGCCAGCACCACTAGCGGGAGTTGGAATGAGCAGTTCTTC
CDR3 protein: CASTTSGSWNEQFF

clone size: .
V gene: TRBV28
J gene: TRBJ1-2
D gene: .
CDR3 DNA: TGTGCCAGCAGTTTACCAGGAAGCTATGGCTACACCTTC
CDR3 protein: CASSLPGSYGYTF

clone size: .
V gene: TRBV6-5
J gene: TRBJ1-5
D gene: .
CDR3 DNA: TGTGCCAGCAGTTATTTCACCGATGGGGCACCCCAGCATTTT
CDR3 protein: CASSYFTDGAPQHF

clone size: once
V gene: TRBV3-1/TRBV3-2
J gene: TRBJ2-5
D gene: TRBD2
CDR3 DNA: TGTGCCAGCAGCCCAAAGGGACTAGCGGGAGAGACCCAGTACTTC
CDR3 protein: CASSPKGLAGETQYF

clone size: .
V gene: TRBV5-1
J gene: TRBJ2-3
D gene: TRBD2
CDR3 DNA: TGCGCCAGCAGCTTGGACCATCCGGGACTAGTCGCAGATACGCAGTATTTT
CDR3 protein: CASSLDHPGLVADTQYF

clone size: .
V gene: TRBV7-6
J gene: TRBJ1-5
D gene: .
CDR3 DNA: TGTGCCAGCAGCGCCAGGGAAATTGGGCCCCAGCATTTT
CDR3 protein: CASSAREIGPQHF

clone size: once
V gene: TRBV11-3
J gene: TRBJ2-7
D gene: TRBD1
CDR3 DNA: TGTGCCAGCAGCTCAGATTTCATAAAGGGGGCGAGGGAAATCCGGTACGAGCAGTACTTC
CDR3 protein: CASSSDFIKGAREIRYEQYF

clone size: .
V gene: TRBV18
J gene: TRBJ1-2
D gene: TRBD1
CDR3 DNA: TGTGCCAGCTCGCCCGACAGGGGGCAACGTGTCTATGGCTACACCTTC
CDR3 protein: CASSPDRGQRVYGYTF

clone size: .
V gene: TRBV11-2
J gene: TRBJ1-4
D gene: .
CDR3 DNA: TGTGCCAGCAGCCTTGATGGGACACAGAATGAAAAACTGTTTTTT
CDR3 protein: CASSLDGTQNEKLFF

clone size: .
V gene: TRBV28
J gene: TRBJ1-5
D gene: TRBD1
CDR3 DNA: TGTGCCAGCAGTCCCCTTGGGGGACAGCCAAGGAGGCAGCCCCAGCATTTT
CDR3 protein: CASSPLGGQPRRQPQHF

clone size: .
V gene: TRBV9
J gene: TRBJ1-2
D gene: TRBD1
CDR3 DNA: TGTGCCAGCAGCCCCATGTCCGGGACAGGGGAACGCTATGGCTACACCTTC
CDR3 protein: CASSPMSGTGERYGYTF

clone size: .
V gene: TRBV7-6
J gene: TRBJ2-2
D gene: .
CDR3 DNA: TGTGCCAGCAGCCGAGTCCCCTCCACGACCGGGGAGCTGTTTTTT
CDR3 protein: CASSRVPSTTGELFF

clone size: .
V gene: TRBV9
J gene: TRBJ2-2
D gene: .
CDR3 DNA: TGTGCCAGCAGCGCGGGGGACCGGGGAGTCGGGGAGCTGTTTTTT
CDR3 protein: CASSAGDRGVGELFF